Reported below is one TCR beta chain. The data belong to a study of blood T cell repertoires in COVID-19. About the research overall: The cDNA or gDNA used as material had been derived from T cells, B-cell-depleted T cells, or PBMCs.

The CDR3 extends over 15 amino acids. Germline CDR1 KGHSH, CDR2 LQKENI. V lost 2 bases to trimming and J lost 8 bases; unmatched junction nucleotides: 6. Recruits, aged roughly 18 to 90 years, lived in 20 to 30 US areas. Participant-given clinical history determined each cohort assignment. Methods used by the authors: By means of reference gene primer amplification, nucleated cell counts were estimated. Assay used: immunoSEQ multiplex PCR; TCRdb lists only in-frame clones, some missing. The V and J calls and clone size come from that table; D and trimming were worked out from the DNA. The sample gives around 140,000 clones, 84% of which show up once; less than 4% is in the top ten.

What was sequenced was PBMCs or T cells enriched from blood (not recorded which). This TCR came from a woman in her fifties or sixties with acute COVID-19. The chain is built from TRBV18 and TRBJ1-6, with 7 bases that match TRBD1. The CDR3 DNA is TGTGCCAGCTCACCAGGAACAGGGGAACATTCACCCCTCCACTTT. Encoded protein: CASSPGTGEHSPLHF. Full variable domain (rest looked up from reference TRBV18 and TRBJ1-6): NAGVMQNPRHLVRRRGQEARLRCSPMKGHSHVYWYRQLPEEGLKFMVYLQKENIIDESGMPKERFSAEFPKEGPSILRIQQVVRGDSAAYFCASSPGTGEHSPLHFGNGTRLTVT.